Many counts were recorded for the clone carrying this TCR beta chain. What it binds is not known. Trimming cost V 1 base and J 3 bases, with 7 bases left between them. From germline, CDR1 is SGHTA and CDR2 FQGNSA. The CDR3 has 14 residues. One entry per CDR3 protein results from TCRdb running MiXCR on the reads. The data contain around 130,000 distinct CDR3 sequences, more than 7% of them singletons. This record comes from a study of T cell repertoires in cytomegalovirus infection. On the study more broadly: CMV infection together with matching HLA type was indicated by public TCR beta signatures.

Overall study results and limits: HLA-C-restricted, CMV-specific TCR beta clonotypes were dominant ex vivo.

Sequencing input: PBMCs. The chain carries TRBV7-2 and TRBJ1-5, with D unresolved. This receptor was identified in a human donor in good health (CMV status not recorded). Some clones in this sample may be carry-over from other donors' samples. The CDR3 DNA reads as TGTGCCAGCAGCTTAGAACGAAACAATCAGCCCCAGCATTTT. Encoded protein: CASSLERNNQPQHF.